The entry below gives a single T cell receptor (beta chain) sequence along with its context. Which antigen it targets is not known. No qualities accompany the bases; no much larger clone lies one base away. The data stem from a study of OX40 agonist ivuxolimab in advanced cancers. For the study in its entirety: Ivuxolimab was an agonistic, fully human IgG2 monoclonal antibody directed against OX40 (CD134), a costimulatory receptor. The point of sequencing TCRbeta in the periphery was to test whether ivuxolimab changed TCR sequence diversity and drove clonal T-cell expansion. Intravenous ivuxolimab was administered to patients every 2 weeks at six dose levels: 0.01, 0.1, 0.3, 1.5, 3 and 10 mg/kg. The dose-escalation cohort was over 70% male with a mean age of approximately 60 years, ranging from about 23 to 85. Of the approximately 50 patients in dose escalation, some 20 had hepatocellular carcinoma, about 15 had melanoma, 9 had renal cell carcinoma and 9 had head and neck cancer. The paper describes the monotherapy dose-escalation part (N of about 52 patients) of the phase I trial of ivuxolimab. Partial responses occurred in three dose-escalation patients: two with cutaneous melanoma and one with hepatocellular carcinoma. Patients were allowed to have had prior anti-PD-1, anti-PD-L1 or anti-CTLA-4 therapy, and less than 45% of the dose-escalation patients had previously received checkpoint inhibitors.

Patients with a history of autoimmune disease or receiving systemic immunosuppression were excluded from the trial. Peripheral blood for TCR sequencing was collected from all dose cohorts at baseline, on cycle 4 day 1, and on cycle 7 day 1. The samples were taken from a phase I, first-in-human, multicenter, open-label dose-escalation trial of ivuxolimab. Adults with locally advanced or metastatic head and neck squamous cell, hepatocellular, melanoma or renal cell carcinoma were enrolled in the trial. Before TCR sequencing, CD4+ and CD8+ T cells were separately sorted from peripheral blood. General findings and caveats noted by the study authors: Low levels of normalized T-cell clonal expansion were also seen in some patients who did not respond. Antigen specificity was not determined for the clonally expanded peripheral T cells. After ivuxolimab, CD8+ T cells had more expanded clones than CD4+ T cells on average. At doses of 0.1 to 3.0 mg/kg, clonal expansion of both CD4+ and CD8+ T cells in blood was seen between baseline and week 6. In partial responders in the 0.1-3.0 mg/kg groups, normalized peripheral clonal expansion was found to be among the lowest, especially among CD8+ T cells.

To sequence the TCRbeta CDR3 region, genomic DNA was isolated from the sorted cells. TCRbeta CDR3 regions were sequenced using the immunoSEQ Assay. Drawn from immuneACCESS, this table holds only the in-frame rearrangements with V and J called that TCRdb kept. Clones are partly lost; checked studies trace under half to an unresolved V gene and leave the rest unexplained. The sample contains tens of thousands of clones, just over 85% of them found a single time. The biggest ten clones account for roughly 3.2% of the sample. The CDR1 and CDR2 encoded by the germline V gene are SGHRS and YFSETQ. The cysteine opens and the phenylalanine closes a CDR3 of 14 amino acids. Left in the record is the CDR3 DNA by itself, 42 bases read in frame from the first base. The junction shows trimming of 4 bases on V and 6 bases on J, and the gene matches do not reach 8 bases of it.

The TCR originated in an adult with an advanced solid tumor such as melanoma, head and neck, liver or kidney cancer. The chain uses TRBV5-1 and TRBJ2-7; 9 bases in the middle match TRBD1. Here the sequenced sample was CD4+ or CD8+ T cells sorted from blood, taken in a trial of the OX40 agonist ivuxolimab. CDR3 loop: CASSPDRGSSEQYF. The base sequence is TGCGCCAGCAGCCCCGACAGGGGGTCAAGCGAGCAGTACTTC.